This T cell receptor (beta chain) stems from a study of beta chain features in type 1 diabetes. Background on the study: Healthy donors, compared against patients, showed similar age, gender and cell yields.

Broader study findings: Among patients, naive, central memory and Treg TCRB repertoires appeared more similar than among healthy donors. There was a moderate but significant shortening of TCRB CDR3s in all four CD4+ subsets of Type 1 diabetes patients. The study notes PCR might favor shorter templates equally in patients and controls.

Remarks on this clone: Its antigen is not known.

Expressed TCRB transcripts were sequenced because the entire RNA isolate underwent reverse transcription. The average output of naive, central memory and regulatory T cell samples was approximately 3.6 million reads. The table came from immunoSEQ multiplex PCR; TCRdb's copy has only in-frame clones and leaves some out. The sample carries more than 550,000 clones, about 14% recorded once. Trimming pared 10 bases from V and 4 bases from J, leaving 16 bases between. Germline assignment: CDR1 MNHNS and CDR2 SASEGT. This CDR3 comprises 14 residues. This clonotype was obtained from a man between 18 and 35 years old with type 1 diabetes. Material for sequencing was naive CD4+ T cells from blood. V usage is TRBV6-1 and J usage is TRBJ2-2; a possible D gene is TRBD2 (6 bases). In DNA form, the CDR3 reads TGTGCCACGGACGGGACTGTTGGCACCGGGGAGCTGTTTTTT. Translation: CATDGTVGTGELFF.